The clone carrying this T cell receptor beta chain was counted only a few times. The antigen remains undetermined. The CDR3 has 13 residues. The V end lost 5 bases, the J end lost 1 base, and 8 bases lay between the germline ends. The germline V gene has CDR1 MNHEY and CDR2 SVGEGT. This sample is part of a study of T cell responses to AZD1222 COVID-19 vaccine. Sequencing was performed with immunoSEQ multiplex PCR; in TCRdb, only in-frame clones are kept and a portion is missing. The sample has 120,000 to 150,000 clones; approximately 94% are singletons. Study-level points and caveats: White British donors predominated, females outnumbered males, and clonal diversity was possibly underestimated.

The chain couples TRBV6-2 or TRBV6-3 to TRBJ2-5; TRBD2 might be the D (6 bases). The receptor was derived from an adult in good health. This sample comprised peripheral blood, obtained on day 0 of AZD1222 vaccination. CDR3 nucleotide sequence: TGTGCCAGCAGTGGGGGGTTCCAAGAGACCCAGTACTTC. Encoded protein: CASSGGFQETQYF.